This TCR beta chain derives from a study of cytomegalovirus exposure and HLA in healthy donors. The study, taken as a whole, reports: Rarity characterized most TCR sequences, yet some public TCRs appeared in many donors. When a later analysis compared HLA-associated TCR beta chains with equally common others, the HLA-associated chains turned out to be more clonally expanded and to have lower generation probabilities.

To note about this clone: What it binds is not known.

The germline V gene has CDR1 LGHNA and CDR2 YNFKEQ. CDR3 length equals 18 residues. The V and J ends lost 0 bases and 7 bases respectively, with 25 bases between them. Primers included in the PCR were 60 Vbeta and 13 Jbeta primers. Data came from immunoSEQ multiplex PCR; TCRdb stores just in-frame clones and leaves some out. The sample lists nearly 110,000 clones; 75% were seen once. The chain has TRBV4-2 and TRBJ2-7, with D possibly TRBD1 on 6 matching bases. This sequence originates from a male donor in good health and CMV-seropositive. Source material: PBMCs. In DNA, the CDR3 is TGTGCCAGCAGCCAAGAAGGAGGCCTTGGCAGGGGCGAACTTGAGCAGTACTTC. Protein sequence: CASSQEGGLGRGELEQYF.